This T cell receptor beta chain was sequenced for a study of neoadjuvant anti-PD-1 for oral cavity cancer. General study points: With three patients per group, TCR findings need larger cohorts.

About this clone: Its antigen is unknown.

V was pared by 3 bases and J by 1 base, with 9 bases between. Germline V gene sequence: CDR1 PRHDT, CDR2 FYEKMQ (reference sequence). This CDR3 spans 15 amino acids. Time point in this sample: after neoadjuvant nivolumab, at surgical resection. Stage II-IVA oral cavity squamous cell carcinoma was new and untreated by systemic or radiation therapy. The patients had HPV-negative, locally advanced oral cavity squamous cell carcinoma. Blood cells were analyzed directly, without culture or expansion. The method was immunoSEQ multiplex PCR; TCRdb's version includes in-frame clones alone and lacks a portion of them. The sample yields some 29,000 clones, about 80% seen once.

The source of this sequence is a person aged 40 to 85 with oral cavity squamous cell carcinoma. Sequencing was performed on PBMCs, taken after nivolumab (anti-PD-1) treatment. The chain uses TRBV13 and TRBJ2-2; D perhaps matches TRBD2 (5 bases). CDR3 loop: CASSLEAENTGELFF. In nucleotides, the CDR3 is TGTGCCAGCAGCTTGGAGGCGGAGAACACCGGGGAGCTGTTTTTT.